This entry describes one T cell receptor (beta chain). The record originates from a study of blood T cell repertoires in COVID-19. About the research overall: The United States, Italy and Spain provided the acute and convalescent COVID-19 samples.

Using immunoSEQ multiplex PCR, the repertoire was profiled, and TCRdb retains in-frame clones only, with some absent. This repertoire shows 80,000 or so clones, approximately 78% found once; its top ten account for around a third. The germline CDR1 and CDR2 sequences are KGHDR and SFDVKD. The CDR3 runs to 15 residues. V trimming: 7 bases; J trimming: 4 bases; junction bases outside the gene matches: 1. The TCR comes from a woman in her 70s with acute or convalescent COVID-19. Material: peripheral blood. V and J are TRBV24-1 and TRBJ2-3; 16 bases are shared with TRBD2. The chain's CDR3 is CATSGTSGRADTQYF. DNA for the CDR3: TGTGCCACCAGCGGGACTAGCGGGAGGGCAGATACGCAGTATTTT.